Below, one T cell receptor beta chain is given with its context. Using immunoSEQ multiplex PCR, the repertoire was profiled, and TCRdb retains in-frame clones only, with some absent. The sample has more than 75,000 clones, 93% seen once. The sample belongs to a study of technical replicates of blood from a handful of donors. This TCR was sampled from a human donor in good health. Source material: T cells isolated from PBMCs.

The CDR3 reads CASSQPTSGRQSTKQFF. The DNA for the CDR3 is TGCGCCAGCAGCCAACCGACGTCGGGTAGGCAATCAACAAAGCAGTTCTTC. The chain couples TRBV4-1 to TRBJ2-1; no definite D call. V dropped 2 bases and J dropped 11 bases, with 25 bases sitting between them. The CDR3 consists of 17 residues. Germline CDR1 is MGHRA and CDR2 is YSYEKL.